This T cell receptor (beta chain) was captured by sequencing in a study of blood T cell repertoires in COVID-19 (TCRdb year 2020). In the study overall: The collaborator samples originated in the United States, Italy and Spain and spanned the acute and convalescent phases of COVID-19. The prospective study material was composed of cDNA or gDNA derived from T cells, B-cell-depleted T cells, or PBMCs. The dataset comprised deeply sampled blood TCRbeta repertoires from subjects exposed to, actively infected with, or recovered from COVID-19. The repertoires were released in a freely available public database intended as a resource for research on the immune response to SARS-CoV-2. The samples were drawn from the first 160 participants of the ongoing ImmuneRACE study and from over a thousand subjects provided by 6 global collaborators. The sample metadata nearly always contained a de-identified subject ID, COVID-19 status, age in years and sex. Where HLA class I and class II types were available, the types were taken from metadata supplied by the sample provider, not from assay-based typing.

One collaborating source in Seattle enrolled patients while the patients were actively infected and followed the patients over time throughout the course of disease. Collaborating institutions collected whole blood in K2EDTA tubes following their own protocols. Collaborator samples were shipped for TCRbeta analysis as frozen whole blood, isolated PBMCs, or DNA extracted from either sample type. The CDR3 measures 15 amino acids from cysteine to phenylalanine. The read is trimmed to its CDR3 DNA, 45 bases read in frame from base 1. V sheds 3 bases and J sheds 1 base, leaving 12 bases between their ends. The germline V gene (reference sequence) yields LNHDA for CDR1 and SQIVND for CDR2. General findings and caveats noted by the study authors: Clinical and demographic metadata were provided uncurated, with the amount varying by source and participant.

The immunoSEQ Assay, a bias-controlled multiplex PCR, was used to amplify TCRbeta CDR3 regions from genomic DNA. Turning to the authors' computational methods: The number of nucleated cells in each sample was estimated by amplification of reference gene primers within the assay. Sequence reads were collapsed and filtered to measure the absolute abundance of every unique TCRbeta CDR3 rearrangement. For each sample, productive Simpson clonality was calculated as the square root of Simpson's diversity index over productive rearrangements. Here the immuneACCESS table is served through TCRdb, limited to in-frame sequences with V and J called. Missing clones are a known gap in these copies; in checked studies unresolved V genes cover under half, and the rest lacks a known reason. The V and J calls and the clone size are those of that table, but D and trimming were determined from the DNA. The sample contains a few hundred thousand clones, 90% of them found a single time. 2.1% of the sample is taken by the ten largest.

With respect to this clone: Its antigen remains unidentified. No base quality values were provided; no much bigger clone lies one nucleotide off.

In this chain, TRBV19 is recombined with TRBJ1-1; TRBD1 is possibly the D segment (6 matching bases). This TCR was recovered from a woman aged 55-69 years with COVID-19, enrolled during active disease. Sequencing used peripheral blood. The encoded CDR3 is CASSIRQVKNTEAFF. Read as DNA, the sequence is TGTGCCAGTAGTATCCGACAGGTGAAGAACACTGAAGCTTTCTTT.